This is a list of T cell receptor beta chains from one sample in a study of shared clonotypes between healthy human individuals. Sequencing was performed with immunoSEQ multiplex PCR; in TCRdb, only in-frame clones are kept and a portion is missing. This table holds about 1 million clones, 60% to 80% found once. The sequenced sample consisted of memory CD4+ T cells sorted from blood. All receptors come from a man between 18 and 35 years old in good health. CDR3s include the opening cysteine and the closing phenylalanine or tryptophan. Fields, in order: CDR3 protein, D gene, V gene. D genes are given only for firm matches.

cdr3_aa: CASSLPPREDGAKNIQYF
d_call: TRBD2
v_call: TRBV7-2

cdr3_aa: CASSYSSYNSPLHF
d_call: NA
v_call: TRBV9

cdr3_aa: CASSSPTGKTATNEKLFF
d_call: TRBD1
v_call: TRBV5-1

cdr3_aa: CASSQDGAGSSYNEQFF
d_call: TRBD2
v_call: TRBV4-1

cdr3_aa: CASSTDRGQRASGSFETQYF
d_call: TRBD2
v_call: TRBV5-1

cdr3_aa: CASSEEAGVSPLHF
d_call: NA
v_call: TRBV6-1

cdr3_aa: CASSDRVDQPQHF
d_call: NA
v_call: TRBV10-2

cdr3_aa: CASSWGQGAKDTQYF
d_call: TRBD1
v_call: TRBV7-9

cdr3_aa: CASSIWSSGQETQYF
d_call: NA
v_call: TRBV19

cdr3_aa: CASSKQGLGSGANVLTF
d_call: NA
v_call: TRBV7-3

cdr3_aa: CASIPCRNTDTQYF
d_call: NA
v_call: TRBV7-7

cdr3_aa: CASSDPTGGYGYTF
d_call: TRBD1
v_call: TRBV6-4

cdr3_aa: CSAFYETQYF
d_call: NA
v_call: TRBV20-1

cdr3_aa: CASSPGLADSYEQYF
d_call: TRBD2
v_call: TRBV5-1

cdr3_aa: CASSGNSGSGVETQYF
d_call: TRBD2
v_call: TRBV6-1

cdr3_aa: CASSGVGGGRAEQYF
d_call: TRBD2
v_call: TRBV2

cdr3_aa: CASSFSGDYEQYF
d_call: NA
v_call: TRBV6-5

cdr3_aa: CASSRGQGAPNSPLHF
d_call: TRBD1
v_call: TRBV5-6

cdr3_aa: CASSIRTGGVEKLFF
d_call: TRBD1
v_call: TRBV5-1

cdr3_aa: CAWSANDGSLHF
d_call: NA
v_call: TRBV30

cdr3_aa: CAIAGGTGTQYF
d_call: NA
v_call: TRBV10-3

cdr3_aa: CATSDREIGELFF
d_call: TRBD1
v_call: TRBV6-1

cdr3_aa: CAWSITPGPNEQYF
d_call: NA
v_call: TRBV30

cdr3_aa: CASSTSPGGLNYGYTF
d_call: NA
v_call: TRBV27

cdr3_aa: CASLGYNSPLHF
d_call: NA
v_call: TRBV2

cdr3_aa: CASSLGTVIMDEQFF
d_call: NA
v_call: TRBV7-9

cdr3_aa: CASSLNGLAGQETQYF
d_call: TRBD2
v_call: TRBV5-1

cdr3_aa: CASSAGTGNSPLHF
d_call: TRBD1
v_call: TRBV19

cdr3_aa: CASRVSGELFF
d_call: NA
v_call: TRBV2

cdr3_aa: CASSDGGGSTDTQYF
d_call: TRBD2
v_call: TRBV2

cdr3_aa: CASSRDRVGETQYF
d_call: TRBD1
v_call: TRBV7-3

cdr3_aa: CASSPADRGNTEAFF
d_call: TRBD1
v_call: TRBV18

cdr3_aa: CASSLALTGASEAFF
d_call: TRBD1
v_call: TRBV7-9

cdr3_aa: CAWSVMGLASYEQYF
d_call: TRBD2
v_call: TRBV30

cdr3_aa: CASSIREDQPQHF
d_call: NA
v_call: TRBV19

cdr3_aa: CASQKTGTTGELFF
d_call: NA
v_call: TRBV5-1

cdr3_aa: CASSYSGQSYEQYF
d_call: NA
v_call: TRBV6-5

cdr3_aa: CASSLGVHSYEQYF
d_call: NA
v_call: TRBV7-6

cdr3_aa: CASSTDIGQGSYEQYF
d_call: TRBD1
v_call: TRBV19

cdr3_aa: CASNGNGTYEQYF
d_call: NA
v_call: TRBV2

cdr3_aa: CASSSAGAKNEKLFF
d_call: NA
v_call: TRBV2

cdr3_aa: CASSSPGAGYEQFF
d_call: NA
v_call: TRBV7-9

cdr3_aa: CSVEAGRAGQGSGYGYTF
d_call: TRBD1
v_call: TRBV29-1

cdr3_aa: CASTDSVNQPQHF
d_call: NA
v_call: TRBV5-1

cdr3_aa: CASRGGQGSMGNQPQHF
d_call: TRBD1
v_call: TRBV2

cdr3_aa: CASSFSTGVSYEQYF
d_call: TRBD1
v_call: TRBV5-1

cdr3_aa: CASSLFAGTGPTRGYEQYF
d_call: TRBD1
v_call: TRBV28

cdr3_aa: CASRPTARTSIQSYEQYF
d_call: NA
v_call: TRBV12-2

cdr3_aa: CASSVGLTGTDTQYF
d_call: NA
v_call: TRBV9

cdr3_aa: CASSEASRGNSPLHF
d_call: NA
v_call: TRBV6-1

cdr3_aa: CATQGRDTQYF
d_call: NA
v_call: TRBV7-9

cdr3_aa: CASSPESPRSSGANVLTF
d_call: NA
v_call: TRBV9

cdr3_aa: CATSRTIEYGYTF
d_call: NA
v_call: TRBV15

cdr3_aa: CASTRPVGRISYEQYF
d_call: NA
v_call: TRBV28

cdr3_aa: CAWRGPGGRQPQHF
d_call: TRBD1
v_call: TRBV30

cdr3_aa: CSVEEVRGNYGYTF
d_call: TRBD1
v_call: TRBV29-1

cdr3_aa: CASSNLAGGRETQYF
d_call: TRBD2
v_call: TRBV5-4

cdr3_aa: CAASGSTNEQFF
d_call: TRBD2
v_call: TRBV10-1

cdr3_aa: CASSPLAGGPYEQYF
d_call: TRBD2
v_call: TRBV6-1

cdr3_aa: CASSDPLTVRETQYF
d_call: NA
v_call: TRBV2